Only a few counts were recorded for the clone carrying this TCR beta chain. Its antigen remains unidentified. V was pared by 7 bases and J by 7 bases, with 10 bases of the junction left unmatched. The CDR3 totals 12 residues. From germline, CDR1 is SQVTM and CDR2 ANQGSEA. The data originate from a study of early T cells in non-severe SARS-CoV-2 infection. About the study: The study sequenced bulk RNA from unsorted whole blood, with chains unpaired.

Overall study findings and caveats: Anti-spike CD8 responses were favored in VDJdb matching, and private and CD4 specificities were missed.

The TCR library protocol was used to attach unique molecular identifiers. These identifiers were attached to individual cDNA molecules. In TCRdb, the 5' RACE reads were re-called with MiXCR into one record per CDR3 protein. This sample has about 84,000 distinct CDR3 sequences, with 12% found just once. The receptor was derived from an adult who was a healthcare worker with PCR-confirmed SARS-CoV-2 infection or an uninfected control (not recorded which). The rearrangement links TRBV29-1 to TRBJ2-7; 7 bases fit TRBD1. Material for sequencing was whole blood. CDR3 region: CSADRVTGEQYF. Here the CDR3 DNA reads TGCAGCGCAGACAGGGTGACGGGTGAGCAGTACTTC.